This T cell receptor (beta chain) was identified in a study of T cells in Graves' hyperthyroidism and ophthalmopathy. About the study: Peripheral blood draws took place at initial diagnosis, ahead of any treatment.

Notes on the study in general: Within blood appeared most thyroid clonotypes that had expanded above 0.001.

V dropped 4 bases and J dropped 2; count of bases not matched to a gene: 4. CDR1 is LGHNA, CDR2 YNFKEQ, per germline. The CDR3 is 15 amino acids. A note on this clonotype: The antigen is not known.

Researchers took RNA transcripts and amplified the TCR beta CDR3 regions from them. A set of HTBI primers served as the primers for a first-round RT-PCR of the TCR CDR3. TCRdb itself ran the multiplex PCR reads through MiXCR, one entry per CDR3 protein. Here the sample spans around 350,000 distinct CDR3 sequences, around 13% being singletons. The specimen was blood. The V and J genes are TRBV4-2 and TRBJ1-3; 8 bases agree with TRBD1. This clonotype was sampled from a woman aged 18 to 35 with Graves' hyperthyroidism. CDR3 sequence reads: CASSRGQGAGNTIYF. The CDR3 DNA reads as TGTGCCAGCAGCCGCGGACAGGGCGCTGGAAACACCATATATTTT.